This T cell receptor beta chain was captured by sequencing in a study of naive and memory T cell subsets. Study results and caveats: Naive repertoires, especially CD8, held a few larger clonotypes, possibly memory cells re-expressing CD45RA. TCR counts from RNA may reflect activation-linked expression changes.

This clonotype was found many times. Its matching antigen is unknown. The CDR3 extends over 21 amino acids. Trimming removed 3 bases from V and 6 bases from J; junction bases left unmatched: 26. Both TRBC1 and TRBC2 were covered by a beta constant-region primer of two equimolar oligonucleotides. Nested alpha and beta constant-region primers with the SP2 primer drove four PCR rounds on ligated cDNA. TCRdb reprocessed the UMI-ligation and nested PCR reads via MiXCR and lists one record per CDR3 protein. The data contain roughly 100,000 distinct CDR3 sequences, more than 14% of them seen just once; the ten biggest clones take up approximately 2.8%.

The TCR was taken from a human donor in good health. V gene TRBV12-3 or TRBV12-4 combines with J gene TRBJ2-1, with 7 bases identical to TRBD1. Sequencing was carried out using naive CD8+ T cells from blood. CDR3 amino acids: CASSLYRIRTGLRGWVNEQFF. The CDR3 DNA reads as TGTGCCAGCAGTTTGTACCGTATTCGGACAGGCCTTAGAGGTTGGGTCAATGAGCAGTTCTTC.